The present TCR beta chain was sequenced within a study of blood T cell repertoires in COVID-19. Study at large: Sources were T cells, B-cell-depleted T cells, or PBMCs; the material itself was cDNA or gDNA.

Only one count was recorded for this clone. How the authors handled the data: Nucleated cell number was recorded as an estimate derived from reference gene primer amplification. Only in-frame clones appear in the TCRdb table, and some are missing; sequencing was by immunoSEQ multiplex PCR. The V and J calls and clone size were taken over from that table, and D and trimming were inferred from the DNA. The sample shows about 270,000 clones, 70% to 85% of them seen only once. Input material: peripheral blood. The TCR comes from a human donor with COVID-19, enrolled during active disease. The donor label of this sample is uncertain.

The CDR3 here is CASRLAGGLGEQFF. The CDR3 DNA reads TGTGCCAGCAGACTAGCGGGAGGGCTGGGTGAGCAGTTCTTC. The chain employs TRBV7-3 and TRBJ2-1, with 13 bases fitting TRBD2. J gave up 9 bases and V 6 bases, and 5 bases lay outside the gene matches. The CDR3 loop spans 14 amino acids. Germline V lookup: CDR1 SGHTA, CDR2 FQGTGA.